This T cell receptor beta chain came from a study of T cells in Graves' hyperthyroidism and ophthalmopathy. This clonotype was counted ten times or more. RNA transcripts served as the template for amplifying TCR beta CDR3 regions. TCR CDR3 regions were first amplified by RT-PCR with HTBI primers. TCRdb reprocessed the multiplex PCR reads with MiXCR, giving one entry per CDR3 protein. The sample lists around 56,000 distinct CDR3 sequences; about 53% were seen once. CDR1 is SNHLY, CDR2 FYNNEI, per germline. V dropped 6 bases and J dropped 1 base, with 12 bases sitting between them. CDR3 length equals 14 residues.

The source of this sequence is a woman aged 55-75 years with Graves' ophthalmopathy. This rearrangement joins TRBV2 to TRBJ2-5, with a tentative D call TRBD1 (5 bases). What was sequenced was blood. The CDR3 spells CASRQKGFQETQYF. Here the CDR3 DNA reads TGTGCCAGCAGGCAAAAGGGGTTCCAAGAGACCCAGTACTTC. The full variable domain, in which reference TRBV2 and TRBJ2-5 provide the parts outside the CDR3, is EPEVTQTPSHQVTQMGQEVILRCVPISNHLYFYWYRQILGQKVEFLVSFYNNEISEKSEIFDDQFSVERPDGSNFTLKIRSTKLEDSAMYFCASRQKGFQETQYFGPGTRLLVL.